A selection of T cell receptor beta chains follows, all from one sample in a study of blood T cell repertoires in COVID-19. Sequenced by immunoSEQ multiplex PCR; TCRdb stores in-frame clones only, minus some. The sample has approximately 150,000 clones, roughly 82% seen once; the top ten hold 15%. The sample consisted of PBMCs or T cells enriched from blood (not recorded which). The receptors originated from a man aged 50 to 60 who had recovered from COVID-19. Each CDR3 is given with its conserved first and last residue. Each record gives: clone size, CDR3 length, D gene, J gene, V gene, CDR3 protein, CDR3 DNA. A D gene is named only where the DNA matches it firmly. A clone size is listed for some rows: how often the clone was seen (once, few, many), or a class if it is expanded.

size: -; length: 15; D: TRBD2; J: TRBJ2-7; V: TRBV3-1/TRBV3-2; CDR3: CASSLRGTSEHEQYF; DNA: TGTGCCAGCAGCCTACGAGGGACTAGCGAGCACGAGCAGTACTTC
size: -; length: 14; D: TRBD1; J: TRBJ1-1; V: TRBV5-6; CDR3: CASSSGTGAREAFF; DNA: TGTGCCAGCAGCTCTGGGACAGGGGCGAGGGAAGCTTTCTTT
size: -; length: 16; D: TRBD1; J: TRBJ2-1; V: TRBV5-1; CDR3: CASSRGTGMGYNEQFF; DNA: TGCGCCAGCAGCAGGGGGACAGGGATGGGGTACAATGAGCAGTTCTTC
size: -; length: 16; D: TRBD1; J: TRBJ1-5; V: TRBV18; CDR3: CASSPTRGHGNQPQHF; DNA: TGTGCCAGCTCACCGACCAGGGGGCACGGCAATCAGCCCCAGCATTTT
size: -; length: 17; D: -; J: TRBJ1-6; V: TRBV3-1/TRBV3-2; CDR3: CASSLLPPHRAFSPLHF; DNA: TGTGCCAGCAGCCTACTCCCTCCCCACAGGGCCTTTTCACCCCTCCACTTT
size: -; length: 17; D: -; J: TRBJ1-2; V: TRBV3-1/TRBV3-2; CDR3: CASSQVVLVGGFGGYTF; DNA: TGTGCCAGCAGCCAAGTGGTTCTAGTAGGGGGATTCGGTGGCTACACCTTC
size: -; length: 16; D: TRBD1; J: TRBJ1-2; V: TRBV3-1/TRBV3-2; CDR3: CASSQVLRTGPYGYTF; DNA: TGTGCCAGCAGCCAAGTTCTAAGGACAGGTCCCTATGGCTACACCTTC
size: -; length: 13; D: TRBD1; J: TRBJ2-1; V: TRBV29-1; CDR3: CSVEANRGNEQFF; DNA: TGCAGCGTTGAAGCTAACAGGGGAAATGAGCAGTTCTTC
size: -; length: 13; D: -; J: TRBJ1-2; V: TRBV30; CDR3: CAWSIDQNYGYTF; DNA: TGTGCCTGGAGTATAGATCAAAACTATGGCTACACCTTC
size: -; length: 14; D: TRBD1; J: TRBJ2-1; V: TRBV6-5; CDR3: CASTLGTGLREQFF; DNA: TGTGCCAGCACGCTTGGGACAGGGCTTCGGGAGCAGTTCTTC
size: -; length: 14; D: TRBD1; J: TRBJ1-2; V: TRBV2; CDR3: CASRPGTGSYGYTF; DNA: TGTGCCAGCAGGCCCGGGACAGGGTCATATGGCTACACCTTC
size: -; length: 15; D: TRBD1; J: TRBJ2-7; V: TRBV13; CDR3: CASRLQGASSYEQYF; DNA: TGTGCCAGCAGACTACAGGGGGCGAGCTCCTACGAGCAGTACTTC
size: -; length: 17; D: TRBD2; J: TRBJ2-3; V: TRBV27; CDR3: CASPSGGRGASTDTQYF; DNA: TGTGCCAGCCCATCAGGTGGGCGGGGGGCCTCCACAGATACGCAGTATTTT
size: -; length: 16; D: TRBD1; J: TRBJ2-7; V: TRBV27; CDR3: CASSFSGQGGSYEQYF; DNA: TGTGCCAGCAGTTTCTCGGGACAGGGGGGGTCCTACGAGCAGTACTTC
size: -; length: 17; D: TRBD2; J: TRBJ2-3; V: TRBV29-1; CDR3: CSYERGLAGGSTDTQYF; DNA: TGCAGCTATGAAAGAGGACTAGCGGGGGGGAGCACAGATACGCAGTATTTT
size: -; length: 16; D: -; J: TRBJ2-1; V: TRBV18; CDR3: CASSVLRGTSADEQFF; DNA: TGTGCCAGCTCCGTCTTGCGGGGCACCTCTGCCGATGAGCAGTTCTTC
size: -; length: 16; D: -; J: TRBJ2-2; V: TRBV12-5; CDR3: CASAAQGRFGAGELFF; DNA: -
size: -; length: 17; D: TRBD2; J: TRBJ2-1; V: TRBV19; CDR3: CASSIGEGLKYYNEQFF; DNA: TGTGCCAGTAGTATAGGGGAGGGACTAAAATATTACAATGAGCAGTTCTTC
size: -; length: 16; D: TRBD1; J: TRBJ1-6; V: TRBV19; CDR3: CASIGNRGAYNSPLHF; DNA: TGTGCCAGTATAGGTAACAGGGGCGCCTATAATTCACCCCTCCACTTT
size: -; length: 12; D: -; J: TRBJ2-7; V: TRBV2; CDR3: CATGQSSYEQYF; DNA: TGTGCCACCGGACAGAGCTCCTACGAGCAGTACTTC
size: -; length: 13; D: -; J: TRBJ1-6; V: TRBV30; CDR3: CAWTKQGLSPLHF; DNA: TGTGCCTGGACCAAACAGGGTTTATCACCCCTCCACTTT
size: few; length: 17; D: TRBD1; J: TRBJ1-1; V: TRBV18; CDR3: CASSSGQVGMVGTEAFF; DNA: TGTGCCAGCTCATCAGGACAGGTTGGGATGGTGGGGACTGAAGCTTTCTTT
size: many; length: 15; D: -; J: TRBJ1-2; V: TRBV6-4; CDR3: CASSDSGGGLDGYTF; DNA: TGTGCCAGCAGTGACTCGGGAGGGGGACTCGATGGCTACACCTTC
size: -; length: 11; D: -; J: TRBJ2-1; V: TRBV2; CDR3: CASSIGYEQFF; DNA: TGTGCCAGCAGTATCGGTTATGAGCAGTTCTTC
size: once; length: 13; D: -; J: TRBJ2-3; V: TRBV6-5; CDR3: CASSQGLTDTQYF; DNA: TGTGCCAGCAGTCAGGGACTCACAGATACGCAGTATTTT
size: -; length: 13; D: -; J: TRBJ1-2; V: TRBV3-1/TRBV3-2; CDR3: CASSLQGNYGYTF; DNA: TGTGCCAGCAGCCTACAGGGAAACTATGGCTACACCTTC
size: once; length: 14; D: -; J: TRBJ2-1; V: TRBV7-3; CDR3: CASSLRQANNEQFF; DNA: TGTGCCAGCAGCTTACGCCAGGCCAACAATGAGCAGTTCTTC
size: -; length: 16; D: TRBD1; J: TRBJ1-5; V: TRBV5-8; CDR3: CASSPNRGQGNQPQHF; DNA: TGTGCCAGCAGCCCGAACAGGGGGCAAGGCAATCAGCCCCAGCATTTT
size: -; length: 16; D: TRBD1; J: TRBJ1-6; V: TRBV7-9; CDR3: CASSSPGTGGWSPLHF; DNA: TGTGCCAGCAGCTCCCCCGGGACAGGGGGATGGTCACCCCTCCACTTT
size: -; length: 17; D: TRBD2; J: TRBJ2-5; V: TRBV4-2; CDR3: CASSQGGGGGQQETQYF; DNA: TGTGCCAGCAGCCAAGGAGGTGGGGGGGGTCAGCAAGAGACCCAGTACTTC
size: -; length: 11; D: -; J: TRBJ1-2; V: TRBV6-4; CDR3: CASSDRFGYTF; DNA: TGTGCCAGCAGTGACCGTTTTGGCTACACCTTC
size: few; length: 14; D: -; J: TRBJ1-1; V: TRBV6-4; CDR3: CASSDSTDSTEAFF; DNA: TGTGCCAGCAGTGACTCGACGGACTCCACTGAAGCTTTCTTT
size: -; length: 16; D: TRBD2; J: TRBJ2-3; V: TRBV5-4; CDR3: CASSARAGGPTDTQYF; DNA: TGTGCCAGCAGCGCGAGAGCGGGGGGGCCGACAGATACGCAGTATTTT